This TCR beta chain was captured in a study of T cell responses to AZD1222 COVID-19 vaccine. Recipients boosted at about 4 weeks or about 12 weeks are pooled. The assay was immunoSEQ multiplex PCR, and TCRdb's table has in-frame clones only and misses some. The sample holds over 85,000 clones; about 87% are singletons and the top ten take around 16%. Looked up from germline, CDR1 is SNHLY and CDR2 is FYNNEI. CDR3 length: 15 residues. Germline trimming cut 1 base from V and 4 bases from J; bases unmatched to any gene: 4. This TCR derives from an adult who received the AZD1222 COVID-19 vaccine. The sequencing used peripheral blood, collected 28 days after the second AZD1222 dose. The J gene is TRBJ1-1, the V gene TRBV2; 9 positions agree with TRBD1. Here the CDR3 DNA reads TGTGCCAGCAGTGAAGGGGGACAGGGTGGCACTGAAGCTTTCTTT. Its protein is CASSEGGQGGTEAFF.